This TCR beta chain was observed in a study of blood T cell repertoires in COVID-19. Across the whole study: Some COVID-19 samples were acute and others convalescent; all came from the United States, Italy and Spain. T cells, B-cell-depleted T cells, or PBMCs provided the cDNA or gDNA that served as material.

Participant reports of clinical history set cohort assignment. From germline, CDR1 is LNHDA and CDR2 SQIVND (reference sequence). The CDR3 is 19 amino acids. The germline V and J ends were trimmed by 6 bases and 0 bases, with 21 bases remaining between them. TCRdb keeps only in-frame clones here, not all; method: immunoSEQ multiplex PCR. The table records some 180,000 clones, around 85% of them present only once. The chain links TRBV19 to TRBJ1-6, with D unresolved. Specimen: PBMCs or T cells enriched from blood (not recorded which). The origin of this receptor is a man aged 35-49 years who had recovered from COVID-19. DNA of the CDR3: TGTGCCAGTAGGAACCGGGTCAGCGGCTCTAGCTCCTATAATTCACCCCTCCACTTT. It codes for CASRNRVSGSSSYNSPLHF.